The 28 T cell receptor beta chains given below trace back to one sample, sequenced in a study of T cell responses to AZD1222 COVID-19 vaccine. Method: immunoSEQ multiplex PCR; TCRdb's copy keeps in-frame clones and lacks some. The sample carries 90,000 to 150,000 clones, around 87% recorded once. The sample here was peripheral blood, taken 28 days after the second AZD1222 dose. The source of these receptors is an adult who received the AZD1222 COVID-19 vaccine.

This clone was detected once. The CDR3 region has the DNA TGTGCCAGCAGCCGAGGGTATTCCTACGAGCAGTACTTC. It codes for CASSRGYSYEQYF. J is TRBJ2-7 and V is TRBV7-2, with D perhaps matching TRBD2 (5 bases). CDR3 length: 13 amino acids. Trimming removed 5 bases from V and 1 base from J, with 9 bases in between. From germline, CDR1 is SGHTA and CDR2 FQGNSA.

The CDR3 region is CASSFRTSVYNEQFF. In DNA, the CDR3 is TGTGCCAGCAGCTTTAGGACTAGCGTCTACAATGAGCAGTTCTTC. The chain recombines TRBV7-8 with TRBJ2-1, with 9 bases fitting TRBD2. J was trimmed by 3 bases and V by 3 bases; bases with no gene match: 3. CDR3 length: 15 amino acids. Germline V lookup: CDR1 SGHVS, CDR2 FQNEAQ. The full variable domain, with the rest looked up from reference TRBV7-8 and TRBJ2-1, is GAGVSQSPRYKVAKRGQDVALRCDPISGHVSLFWYQQALGQGPEFLTYFQNEAQLDKSGLPSDRFFAERPEGSVSTLKIQRTQQEDSAVYLCASSFRTSVYNEQFFGPGTRLTVL.

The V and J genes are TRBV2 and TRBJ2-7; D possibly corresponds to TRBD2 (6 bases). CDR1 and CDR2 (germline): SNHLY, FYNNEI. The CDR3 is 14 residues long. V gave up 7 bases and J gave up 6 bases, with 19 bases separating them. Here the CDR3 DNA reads TGTGCCAGCAAGGAGGGCAGGGTCCCACCCGAGCAGTACTTC. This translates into CASKEGRVPPEQYF.

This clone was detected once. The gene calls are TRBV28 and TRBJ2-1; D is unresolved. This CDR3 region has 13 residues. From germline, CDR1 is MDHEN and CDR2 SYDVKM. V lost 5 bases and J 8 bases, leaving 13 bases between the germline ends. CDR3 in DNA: TGTGCCAGCAGTCCGTTAATAGGCGATGAGCAGTTCTTC. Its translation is CASSPLIGDEQFF.

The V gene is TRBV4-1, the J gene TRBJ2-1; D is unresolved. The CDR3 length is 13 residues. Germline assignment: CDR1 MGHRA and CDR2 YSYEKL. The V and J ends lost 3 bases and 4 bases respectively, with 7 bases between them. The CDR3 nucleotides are TGCGCCAGCAGCCATAGGGCATACAATGAGCAGTTCTTC. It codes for CASSHRAYNEQFF.

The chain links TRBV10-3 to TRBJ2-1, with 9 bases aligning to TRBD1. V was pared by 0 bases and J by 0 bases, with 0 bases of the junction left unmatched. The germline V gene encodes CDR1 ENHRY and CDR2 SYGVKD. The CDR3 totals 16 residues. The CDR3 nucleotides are TGTGCCATCAGTGAGTCGACAGGGGGCTCCTACAATGAGCAGTTCTTC. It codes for CAISESTGGSYNEQFF.

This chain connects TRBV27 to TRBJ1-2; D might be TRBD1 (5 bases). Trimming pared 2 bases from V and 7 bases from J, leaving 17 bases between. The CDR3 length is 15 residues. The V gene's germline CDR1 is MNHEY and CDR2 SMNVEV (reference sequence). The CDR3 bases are TGTGCCAGCAGTTTACTGCGGGGGGGTGTCTTTGGCTACACCTTC. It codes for CASSLLRGGVFGYTF.

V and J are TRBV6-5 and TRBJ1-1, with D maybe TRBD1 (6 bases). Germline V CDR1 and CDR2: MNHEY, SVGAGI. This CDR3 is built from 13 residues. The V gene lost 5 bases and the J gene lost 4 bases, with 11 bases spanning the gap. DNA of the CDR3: TGTGCCAGCAGTAAACAGGGAACCACTGAAGCTTTCTTT. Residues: CASSKQGTTEAFF.

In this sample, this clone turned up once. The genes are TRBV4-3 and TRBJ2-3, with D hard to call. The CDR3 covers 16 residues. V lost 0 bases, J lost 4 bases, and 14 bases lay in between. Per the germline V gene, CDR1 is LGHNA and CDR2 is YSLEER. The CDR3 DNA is TGCGCCAGCAGCCAAGATCTTTATTTTAGCCCAGATACGCAGTATTTT. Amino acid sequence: CASSQDLYFSPDTQYF.

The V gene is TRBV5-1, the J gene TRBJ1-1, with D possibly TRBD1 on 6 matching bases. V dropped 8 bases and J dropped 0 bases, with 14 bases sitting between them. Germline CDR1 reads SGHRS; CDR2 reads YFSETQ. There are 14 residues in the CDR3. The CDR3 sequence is CARAGQPMNTEAFF. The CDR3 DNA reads TGCGCCAGGGCGGGACAACCCATGAACACTGAAGCTTTCTTT.

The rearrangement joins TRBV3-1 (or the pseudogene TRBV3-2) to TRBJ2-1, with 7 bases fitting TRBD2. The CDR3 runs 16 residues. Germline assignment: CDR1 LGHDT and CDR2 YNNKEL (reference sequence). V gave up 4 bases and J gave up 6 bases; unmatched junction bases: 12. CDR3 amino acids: CASSPLTSRFSNEQFF. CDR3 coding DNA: TGTGCCAGCAGCCCATTGACTAGCAGGTTTTCCAATGAGCAGTTCTTC.

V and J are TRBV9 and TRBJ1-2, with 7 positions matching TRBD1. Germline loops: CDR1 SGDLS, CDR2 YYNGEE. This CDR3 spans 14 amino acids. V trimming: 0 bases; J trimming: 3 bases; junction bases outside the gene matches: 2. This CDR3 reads CASSVVTGDYGYTF. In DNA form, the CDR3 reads TGTGCCAGCAGCGTAGTTACAGGGGACTATGGCTACACCTTC.

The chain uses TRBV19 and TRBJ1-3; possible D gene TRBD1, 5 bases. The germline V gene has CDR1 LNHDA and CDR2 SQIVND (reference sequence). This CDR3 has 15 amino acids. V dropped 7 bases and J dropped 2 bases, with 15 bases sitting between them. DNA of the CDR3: TGTGCCAGTACCCCACCTTGGGGGACTGGAAACACCATATATTTT. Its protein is CASTPPWGTGNTIYF. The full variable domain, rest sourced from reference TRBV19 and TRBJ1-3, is DGGITQSPKYLFRKEGQNVTLSCEQNLNHDAMYWYRQDPGQGLRLIYYSQIVNDFQKGDIAEGYSVSREKKESFPLTVTSAQKNPTAFYLCASTPPWGTGNTIYFGEGSWLTVV.

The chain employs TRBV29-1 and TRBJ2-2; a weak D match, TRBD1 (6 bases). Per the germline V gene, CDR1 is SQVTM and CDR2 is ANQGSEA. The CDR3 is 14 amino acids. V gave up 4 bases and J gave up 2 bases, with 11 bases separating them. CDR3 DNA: TGCAGCGTTGGGGTAGGGGGAAACACCGGGGAGCTGTTTTTT. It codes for CSVGVGGNTGELFF.

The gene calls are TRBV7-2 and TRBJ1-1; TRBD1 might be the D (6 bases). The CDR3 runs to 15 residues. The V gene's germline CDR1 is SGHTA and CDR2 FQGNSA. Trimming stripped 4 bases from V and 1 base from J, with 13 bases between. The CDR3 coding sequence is TGTGCCAGCAGCTCCCTCCGGGACAAGAACACTGAAGCTTTCTTT. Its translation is CASSSLRDKNTEAFF.

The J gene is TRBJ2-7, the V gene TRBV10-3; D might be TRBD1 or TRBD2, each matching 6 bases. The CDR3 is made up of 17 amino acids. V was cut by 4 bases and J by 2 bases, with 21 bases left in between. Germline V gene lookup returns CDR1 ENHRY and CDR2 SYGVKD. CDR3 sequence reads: CAISVGGVKAFTYEQYF. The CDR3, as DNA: TGTGCCATCAGTGTCGGGGGCGTTAAGGCCTTCACCTACGAGCAGTACTTC.

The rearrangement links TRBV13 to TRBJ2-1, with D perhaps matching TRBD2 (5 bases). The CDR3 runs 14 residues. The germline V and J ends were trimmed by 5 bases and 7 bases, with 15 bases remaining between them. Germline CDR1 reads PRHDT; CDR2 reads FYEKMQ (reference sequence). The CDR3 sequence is CASSPGIPGNEQFF. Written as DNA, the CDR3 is TGTGCCAGCAGCCCCGGGATCCCGGGGAATGAGCAGTTCTTC.

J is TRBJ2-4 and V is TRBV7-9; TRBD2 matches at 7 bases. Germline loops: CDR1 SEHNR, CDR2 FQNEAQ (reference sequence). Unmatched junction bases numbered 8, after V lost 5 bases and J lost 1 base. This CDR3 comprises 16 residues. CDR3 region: CASSLGGVVAKNIQYF. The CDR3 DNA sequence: TGTGCCAGCAGCCTTGGGGGGGTAGTGGCCAAAAACATTCAGTACTTC.

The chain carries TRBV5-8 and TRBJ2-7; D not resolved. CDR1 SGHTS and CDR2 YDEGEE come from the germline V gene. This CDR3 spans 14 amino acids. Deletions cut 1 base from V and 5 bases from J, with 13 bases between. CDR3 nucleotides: TGTGCCAGCAGCTTGAGGGCAGTACCCCACGAGCAGTACTTC. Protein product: CASSLRAVPHEQYF. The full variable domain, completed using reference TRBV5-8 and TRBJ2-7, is EAGVTQSPTHLIKTRGQQATLRCSPISGHTSVYWYQQALGLGLQFLLWYDEGEERNRGNFPPRFSGRQFPNYSSELNVNALELEDSALYLCASSLRAVPHEQYFGPGTRLTVT.

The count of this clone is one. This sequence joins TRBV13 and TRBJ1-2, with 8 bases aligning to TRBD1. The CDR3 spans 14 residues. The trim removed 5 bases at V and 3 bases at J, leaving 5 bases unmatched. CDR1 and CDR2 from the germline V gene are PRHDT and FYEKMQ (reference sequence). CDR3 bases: TGTGCCAGCAGCATATGGACAGGGTACTATGGCTACACCTTC. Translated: CASSIWTGYYGYTF.

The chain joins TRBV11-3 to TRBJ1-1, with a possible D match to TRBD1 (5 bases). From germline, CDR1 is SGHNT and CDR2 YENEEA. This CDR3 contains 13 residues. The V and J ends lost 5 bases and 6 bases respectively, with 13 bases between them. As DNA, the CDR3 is TGTGCCAGCAGCCCCGGGGCAGAGGCTGAAGCTTTCTTT. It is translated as CASSPGAEAEAFF. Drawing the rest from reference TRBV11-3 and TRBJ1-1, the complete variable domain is EAGVVQSPRYKIIEKKQPVAFWCNPISGHNTLYWYLQNLGQGPELLIRYENEEAVDDSQLPKDRFSAERLKGVDSTLKIQPAELGDSAVYLCASSPGAEAEAFFGQGTRLTVV.

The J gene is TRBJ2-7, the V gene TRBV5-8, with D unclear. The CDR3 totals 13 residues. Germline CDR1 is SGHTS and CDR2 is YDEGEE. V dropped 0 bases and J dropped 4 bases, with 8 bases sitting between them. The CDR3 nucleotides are TGTGCCAGCAGCTTGGCCGGGTGGTACGAGCAGTACTTC. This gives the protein CASSLAGWYEQYF.

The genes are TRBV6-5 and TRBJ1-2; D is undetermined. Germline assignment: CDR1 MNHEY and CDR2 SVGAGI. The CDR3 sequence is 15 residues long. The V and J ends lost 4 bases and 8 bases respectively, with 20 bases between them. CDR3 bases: TGTGCCAGCAGTTCCTTTGCGGCCCAATCGGGAGGCTACACCTTC. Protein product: CASSSFAAQSGGYTF.

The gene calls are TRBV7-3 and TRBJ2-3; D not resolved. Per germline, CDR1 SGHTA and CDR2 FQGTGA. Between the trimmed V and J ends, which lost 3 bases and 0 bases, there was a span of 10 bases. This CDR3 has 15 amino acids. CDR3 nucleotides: TGTGCCAGCAGCTTTACAGTTACTAGCACAGATACGCAGTATTTT. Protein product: CASSFTVTSTDTQYF.

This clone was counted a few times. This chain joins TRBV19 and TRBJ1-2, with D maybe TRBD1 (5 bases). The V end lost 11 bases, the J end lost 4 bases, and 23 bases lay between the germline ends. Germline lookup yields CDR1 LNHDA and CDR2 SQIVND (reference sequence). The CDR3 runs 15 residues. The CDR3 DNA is TGTGCCGAGACTTACGGGGGGTCTCCTTCCTATGGCTACACCTTC. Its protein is CAETYGGSPSYGYTF. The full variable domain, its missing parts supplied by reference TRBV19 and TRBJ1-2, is DGGITQSPKYLFRKEGQNVTLSCEQNLNHDAMYWYRQDPGQGLRLIYYSQIVNDFQKGDIAEGYSVSREKKESFPLTVTSAQKNPTAFYLCAETYGGSPSYGYTFGSGTRLTVV.

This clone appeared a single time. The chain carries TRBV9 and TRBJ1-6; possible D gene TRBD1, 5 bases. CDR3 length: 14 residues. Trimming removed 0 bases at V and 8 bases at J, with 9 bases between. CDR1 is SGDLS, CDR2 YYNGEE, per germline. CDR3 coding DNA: TGTGCCAGCAGCGTAGGACAGAGCGATTCACCCCTCCACTTT. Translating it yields CASSVGQSDSPLHF.

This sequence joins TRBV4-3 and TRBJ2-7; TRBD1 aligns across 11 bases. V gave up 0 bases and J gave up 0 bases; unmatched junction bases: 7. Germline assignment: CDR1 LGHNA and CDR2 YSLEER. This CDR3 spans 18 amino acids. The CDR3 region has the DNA TGCGCCAGCAGCCAAGATGTGGCAGGGACAGGGGGCTCCTACGAGCAGTACTTC. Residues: CASSQDVAGTGGSYEQYF.

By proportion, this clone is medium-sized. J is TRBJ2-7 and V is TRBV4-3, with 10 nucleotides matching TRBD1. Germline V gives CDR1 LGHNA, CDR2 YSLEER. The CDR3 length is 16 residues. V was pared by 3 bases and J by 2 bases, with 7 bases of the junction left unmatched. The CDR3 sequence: CASSHSGTGEAYEQYF. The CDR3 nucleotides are TGCGCCAGCAGCCATTCCGGGACAGGGGAAGCCTACGAGCAGTACTTC.